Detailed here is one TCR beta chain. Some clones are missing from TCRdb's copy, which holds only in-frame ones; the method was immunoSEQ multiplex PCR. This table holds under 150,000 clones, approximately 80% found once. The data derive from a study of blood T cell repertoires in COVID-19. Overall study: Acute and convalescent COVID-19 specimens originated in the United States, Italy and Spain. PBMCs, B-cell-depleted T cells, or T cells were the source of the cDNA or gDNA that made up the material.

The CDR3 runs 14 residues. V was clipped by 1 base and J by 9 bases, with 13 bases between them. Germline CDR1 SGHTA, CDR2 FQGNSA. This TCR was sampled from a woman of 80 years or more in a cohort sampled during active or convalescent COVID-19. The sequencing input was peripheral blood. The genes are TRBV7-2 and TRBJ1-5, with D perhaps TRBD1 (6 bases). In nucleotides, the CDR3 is TGTGCCAGCAGCTTAGATCCCAGGGGTAGGCCCCAGCATTTT. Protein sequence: CASSLDPRGRPQHF.